What follows are 24 T cell receptor beta chains derived from one specimen sequenced in a study of blood T cells in healthy people across ages. Next came a second PCR, run for roughly 7 to 12 cycles, which used a sample-barcoded 5' primer along with a J-beta primer mix. One entry per CDR3 protein, called by TCRdb with MiXCR from the 5' RACE reads. This table has about 930,000 distinct CDR3 sequences, around 29% appearing once. These data also featured in a second study, about T cells of mothers and their children.

Sequences were obtained from blood. The receptor source for this set is a middle-aged woman in good health.

The chain joins TRBV7-2 to TRBJ1-1; weak D call: TRBD1 (6 bases). CDR1 and CDR2 from the germline V gene are SGHTA and FQGNSA. The CDR3 covers 14 residues. The V and J ends lost 5 bases and 4 bases respectively, with 14 bases between them. CDR3 DNA: TGTGCCAGCAGCCCCGGAGGGGGTACCACTGAAGCTTTCTTT. Translation: CASSPGGGTTEAFF.

This clonotype was recorded a few times. The V and J genes are TRBV6-5 and TRBJ1-2; TRBD1 aligns across 7 bases. There are 14 residues in the CDR3. The V and J ends lost 4 bases and 2 bases, in that order; junction bases with no gene match: 4. Germline lookup yields CDR1 MNHEY and CDR2 SVGAGI. The CDR3 loop reads CASSFQGVNYGYTF. The CDR3 bases are TGTGCCAGCAGTTTCCAGGGGGTCAACTATGGCTACACCTTC.

This clonotype was recorded a few times. The chain combines TRBV10-3 with TRBJ1-2, with 10 bases aligning to TRBD1. V lost 2 bases and J lost 5; bases outside the gene matches: 8. The CDR3 extends over 16 amino acids. In germline, CDR1 is ENHRY, CDR2 SYGVKD. In DNA form, the CDR3 reads TGTGCCATCAGTGAGCCTGGACAGGGGGACGGGTATGGCTACACCTTC. Its translation: CAISEPGQGDGYGYTF.

The genes are TRBV29-1 and TRBJ2-2; unclear D gene. V dropped 6 bases and J dropped 0 bases, with 8 bases sitting between them. CDR1 and CDR2 (germline): SQVTM, ANQGSEA. The CDR3 is 13 residues long. The DNA of the CDR3 is TGCAGCGTCGACAACACGAACACCGGGGAGCTGTTTTTT. Its translation is CSVDNTNTGELFF.

There are a few counts of this clonotype. The chain recombines TRBV2 with TRBJ2-3, with D possibly being TRBD2 (5 bases). The V end was cut by 8 bases, the J end by 3 bases, with 15 bases between. CDR3 length: 14 amino acids. Germline-derived CDR1 and CDR2 are SNHLY and FYNNEI. CDR3 residues: CASVKSEATDTQYF. In nucleotides, the CDR3 is TGTGCCAGCGTTAAGTCGGAGGCTACAGATACGCAGTATTTT.

This clonotype turned up a few times. The chain joins TRBV5-1 to TRBJ2-7, with TRBD2 identical over 7 bases. Germline-derived CDR1 and CDR2 are SGHRS and YFSETQ. V was pared by 4 bases and J by 0 bases, with 7 bases of the junction left unmatched. The CDR3 extends over 15 amino acids. This chain's CDR3 is CASSAGTSASYEQYF. CDR3 sequence (DNA): TGCGCCAGCAGCGCCGGAACTAGCGCCTCCTACGAGCAGTACTTC.

The genes are TRBV3-1 and TRBJ2-7; D unclear. The CDR3 extends over 14 amino acids. The germline V gene encodes CDR1 LGHDT and CDR2 YNNKEL (reference sequence). Trimming removed 0 bases at V and 2 bases at J, with 8 bases between. CDR3 sequence: CASSQEGQAYEQYF. Here the CDR3 DNA reads TGTGCCAGCAGCCAAGAGGGCCAGGCCTACGAGCAGTACTTC.

This clonotype showed up many times. This chain links TRBV29-1 with TRBJ1-2, with 9 bases identical to TRBD1. V shed 6 bases, J shed 7 bases, and the junction held 6 bases outside the gene matches. The CDR3 runs 12 residues. Germline CDR1 and CDR2: SQVTM and ANQGSEA. The CDR3 nucleotides read TGCAGCGTCTGGGACAGGGATCTTGGCTACACCTTC. This sequence encodes CSVWDRDLGYTF.

This clonotype was counted between two and nine times. At one boundary the junction diverges from the germline segment, which might be a read error. CDR3 sequence (DNA): TGTGCCACCAGTGAGTCGGTAGGGGTCAGTGAAGCTTTCTTT. Protein sequence: CATSESVGVSEAFF. The chain joins TRBV10-3 to TRBJ1-1; weak D call: TRBD1 (5 bases). The CDR3 totals 14 residues. The germline gives CDR1 ENHRY, CDR2 SYGVKD.

The V gene is TRBV5-1, the J gene TRBJ1-5; 7 bases agree with TRBD1. The germline CDR1 and CDR2 sequences are SGHRS and YFSETQ. V shed 1 base and J 9 bases; nucleotides not matched to a gene: 4. The CDR3 runs 13 residues. CDR3 bases: TGCGCCAGCAGCTTGATAGCAGGGGGGCCCCAGCATTTT. Its translation is CASSLIAGGPQHF.

This clonotype was observed at least ten times. The gene calls are TRBV29-1 and TRBJ2-1; 9 positions agree with TRBD1. After removal of 5 bases from V and 12 bases from J, the junction contained 14 bases not matched to a gene. This CDR3 region has 14 residues. In germline, CDR1 is SQVTM, CDR2 ANQGSEA. CDR3 bases: TGCAGCGTTTACATCTCCGGGACAGGGTTTAGGCAGTTCTTC. Translating it yields CSVYISGTGFRQFF.

This clonotype was seen a single time. The chain couples TRBV6-5 to TRBJ2-7, with D maybe TRBD1 (6 bases). The CDR3 runs 14 residues. Germline CDR1 MNHEY, CDR2 SVGAGI. V shed 6 bases and J shed 2 bases, with 14 bases lying between them. The CDR3 nucleotides are TGTGCCAGCAGGAAGGGACATTCTGCCTACGAGCAGTACTTC. Encoded protein: CASRKGHSAYEQYF.

This clonotype came up many times. This sequence joins TRBV12-3 or TRBV12-4 and TRBJ1-2, with D possibly TRBD1 on 5 matching bases. V lost 2 bases to trimming and J lost 5 bases, with 15 bases between them. CDR3 size: 15 residues. In DNA form, the CDR3 reads TGTGCCAGCAGTTTAAGTGAGGGACTCAAGTATGGCTACACCTTC. Its protein product is CASSLSEGLKYGYTF.

At least ten counts were recorded for this clonotype. Its ends do not fully match the called genes, so a read error is possible. This chain joins TRBV7-7 and TRBJ2-5, with TRBD2 matching over 7 bases. CDR3 size: 15 residues. CDR1 and CDR2 (germline): SSHAT, FNYEAQ (reference sequence). The CDR3 here is CASSSGRVAQETQYF. The DNA of the CDR3 is TGTGCTAGCAGCTCGGGGAGGGTAGCTCAAGAGACCCAGTACTTC.

For this clonotype: One base away lies a much larger clone, so this may be a sequencing read error. The chain combines TRBV6-2 or TRBV6-3 with TRBJ2-5, with TRBD2 identical over 9 bases. Germline trimming cut 6 bases from V and 11 bases from J; bases unmatched to any gene: 16. The germline V gene has CDR1 MNHEY and CDR2 SVGEGT. The CDR3 consists of 15 residues. The CDR3 here is CASRMSGGTYNEQYF. DNA for the CDR3: TGTGCCAGCAGAATGAGCGGGGGGACTTACAATGAGCAGTACTTC.

This clonotype was counted ten times or more. The CDR3 DNA follows: TGTGCCAGCAGTACGAGGGGGGCTCAGTACTTC. Translated: CASSTRGAQYF. V and J are TRBV27 and TRBJ2-5, with D perhaps assigned TRBD1 or TRBD2 (6 bases each). CDR1 is MNHEY and CDR2 is SMNVEV in the germline V gene (reference sequence). With 5 bases removed from V and 11 bases from J, the gap between germline ends came to 12 bases. This CDR3 region has 11 residues.

CDR3 sequence reads: CASSAVGQYNEQFF. CDR3 coding DNA: TGTGCCAGTAGCGCCGTTGGACAATACAATGAGCAGTTCTTC. The chain employs TRBV19 and TRBJ2-1; a possible D gene is TRBD1 (5 bases). The CDR3 has 14 amino acids. CDR1 LNHDA and CDR2 SQIVND come from the germline V gene (reference sequence). The V and J ends lost 6 bases and 4 bases respectively, with 13 bases between them.

This clonotype was recorded at least ten times. This chain connects TRBV27 to TRBJ2-7; the D gene could be TRBD1 or TRBD2 (6 bases each). The germline CDR1 and CDR2 sequences are MNHEY and SMNVEV (reference sequence). The CDR3 runs 13 residues. V lost 3 bases and J 4 bases, leaving 10 bases between the germline ends. This CDR3 is CASSFRGLYEQYF. CDR3 nucleotides: TGTGCCAGCAGTTTCAGGGGACTGTACGAGCAGTACTTC.

The J gene is TRBJ1-2, the V gene TRBV6-6; D gene unclear. V was pared by 5 bases and J by 2 bases, with 18 bases between. The CDR3 extends over 16 amino acids. Germline V gene sequence: CDR1 MNHNY, CDR2 SVGAGI (reference sequence). The CDR3 DNA is TGTGCCAGCAGTGACCAGCTAACCTGGTACAACTATGGCTACACCTTC. Translating it yields CASSDQLTWYNYGYTF.

This clonotype occurred a few times. The chain couples TRBV7-2 to TRBJ2-3; 14 nucleotides match TRBD2. Trimming at V came to 6 bases and at J to 2 bases, leaving 7 bases not matched to a gene. Per germline, CDR1 SGHTA and CDR2 FQGNSA. The length of the CDR3 is 17 residues. The CDR3, as DNA: TGTGCCAGCAGTCATCGGACTAGCGGGGGGCTCACAGATACGCAGTATTTT. As protein: CASSHRTSGGLTDTQYF.

The CDR3 bases are TGTGCCAGCAGCTCCCTGGGACTAGCGGGGGGGGGCAATGAGCAGTACTTC. This translates into CASSSLGLAGGGNEQYF. The rearrangement uses TRBV7-2 and TRBJ2-4, with 16 bases identical to TRBD2. CDR1 and CDR2 from the germline V gene are SGHTA and FQGNSA. V was pared by 4 bases and J by 13 bases, with 13 bases of the junction left unmatched. The CDR3 is 17 residues long. Using reference TRBV7-2 and TRBJ2-4 for the parts outside the CDR3, the full variable domain is GAGVSQSPSNKVTEKGKDVELRCDPISGHTALYWYRQSLGQGLEFLIYFQGNSAPDKSGLPSDRFSAERTGGSVSTLTIQRTQQEDSAVYLCASSSLGLAGGGNEQYFGAGTRLSVL.

The genes are TRBV12-3 or TRBV12-4 and TRBJ1-3; weak D call: TRBD1 (6 bases). The CDR3 loop spans 14 amino acids. The germline V and J ends were trimmed by 5 bases and 0 bases, with 8 bases remaining between them. Written as DNA, the CDR3 is TGTGCCAGCAGTGGGGACATCTCTGGAAACACCATATATTTT. Its protein product is CASSGDISGNTIYF.

Many counts were recorded for this clonotype. The chain employs TRBV4-3 and TRBJ2-7; D is unclear. CDR1 and CDR2 (germline): LGHNA, YSLEER. The CDR3 covers 15 residues. Trimming pared 0 bases from V and 2 bases from J, leaving 11 bases between. The CDR3 coding sequence is TGCGCCAGCAGCCAAGAGTATAGTACGACCTACGAGCAGTACTTC. Amino acid sequence: CASSQEYSTTYEQYF.

This clonotype occurred many times. The DNA of the CDR3 is TGTGCCAGCAGCCAAGGGTCCCTGGGGCATGAGCAGTTCTTC. Its protein is CASSQGSLGHEQFF. The chain recombines TRBV3-1 with TRBJ2-1; D possibly corresponds to TRBD1 (5 bases). CDR1 LGHDT and CDR2 YNNKEL come from the germline V gene (reference sequence). The CDR3 runs 14 residues. The V gene lost 1 base and the J gene lost 8 bases, with 12 bases spanning the gap.